This T cell receptor beta chain was found in a study of shared clonotypes between healthy human individuals. Only CD45RO-negative cells positively selected for CCR7 counted as naive CD8 cells, so terminally differentiated effector memory CD45RA+ cells were excluded. Trimming left V 7 bases short and J 5 bases short, with 8 bases between. In germline, CDR1 is SGHVS, CDR2 FQNEAQ. This CDR3 is 12 amino acids long. Only in-frame clones appear in the TCRdb table, and some are missing; sequencing was by immunoSEQ multiplex PCR. The data show about 2.1 million clones, just under 95% seen once. The clonotype comes from a man aged 18 to 35 in good health. Some clones in this sample may be carry-over from other donors' samples. The gene calls are TRBV7-8 and TRBJ2-2; no firm D call. Sequenced material: naive CD8+ T cells from PBMCs. CDR3 residues: CASNVRTGELFF. The CDR3 DNA follows: TGTGCCAGCAATGTCCGGACCGGGGAGCTGTTTTTT. Based on the CDR3 plus reference TRBV7-8 and TRBJ2-2, the full variable domain is GAGVSQSPRYKVAKRGQDVALRCDPISGHVSLFWYQQALGQGPEFLTYFQNEAQLDKSGLPSDRFFAERPEGSVSTLKIQRTQQEDSAVYLCASNVRTGELFFGEGSRLTVL.